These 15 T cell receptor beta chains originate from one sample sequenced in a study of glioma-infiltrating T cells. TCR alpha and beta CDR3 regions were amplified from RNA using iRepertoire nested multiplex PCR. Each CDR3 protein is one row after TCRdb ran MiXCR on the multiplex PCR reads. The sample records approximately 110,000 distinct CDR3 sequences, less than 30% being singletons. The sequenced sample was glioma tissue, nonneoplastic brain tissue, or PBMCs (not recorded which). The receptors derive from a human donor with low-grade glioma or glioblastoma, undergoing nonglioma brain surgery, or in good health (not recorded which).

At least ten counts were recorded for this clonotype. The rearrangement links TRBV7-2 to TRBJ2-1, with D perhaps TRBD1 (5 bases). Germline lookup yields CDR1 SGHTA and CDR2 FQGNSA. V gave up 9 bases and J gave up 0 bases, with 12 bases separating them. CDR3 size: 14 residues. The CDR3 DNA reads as TGTGCCAGTTCAGACAGAAGCTCCTACAATGAGCAGTTCTTC. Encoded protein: CASSDRSSYNEQFF. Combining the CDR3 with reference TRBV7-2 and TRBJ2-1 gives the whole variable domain GAGVSQSPSNKVTEKGKDVELRCDPISGHTALYWYRQSLGQGLEFLIYFQGNSAPDKSGLPSDRFSAERTGGSVSTLTIQRTQQEDSAVYLCASSDRSSYNEQFFGPGTRLTVL.

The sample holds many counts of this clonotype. The CDR3 region has the DNA TGTGCCAGCAGCTATAACGTAGGGGCCCTCTACGAGCAGTACTTC. This translates into CASSYNVGALYEQYF. The chain uses TRBV6-2 or TRBV6-3 and TRBJ2-7; tentative D call: TRBD1 (5 bases). V gave up 6 bases and J gave up 3 bases, with 18 bases separating them. Germline V lookup: CDR1 MNHEY, CDR2 SVGEGT. This CDR3 comprises 15 residues.

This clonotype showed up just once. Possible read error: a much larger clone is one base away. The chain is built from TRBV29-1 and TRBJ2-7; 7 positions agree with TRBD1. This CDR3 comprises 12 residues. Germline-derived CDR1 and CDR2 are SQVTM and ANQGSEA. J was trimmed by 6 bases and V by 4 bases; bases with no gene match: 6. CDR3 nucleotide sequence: TGCAGCGTTGGACCGACAGGGATCGAGCAGTACTTC. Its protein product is CSVGPTGIEQYF.

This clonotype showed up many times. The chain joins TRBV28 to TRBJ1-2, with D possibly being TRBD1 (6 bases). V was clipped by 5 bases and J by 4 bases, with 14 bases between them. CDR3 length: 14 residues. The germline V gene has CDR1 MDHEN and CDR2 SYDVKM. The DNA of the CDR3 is TGTGCCAGCAGTCCCGGGGGGGACATCTATGGCTACACCTTC. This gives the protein CASSPGGDIYGYTF.

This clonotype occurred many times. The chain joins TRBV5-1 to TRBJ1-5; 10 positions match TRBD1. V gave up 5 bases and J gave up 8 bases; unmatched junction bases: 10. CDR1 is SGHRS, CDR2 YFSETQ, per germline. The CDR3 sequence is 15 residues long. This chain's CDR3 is CASRIGQGGFEPQHF. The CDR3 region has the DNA TGCGCCAGCAGAATTGGACAGGGGGGTTTTGAGCCCCAGCATTTT.

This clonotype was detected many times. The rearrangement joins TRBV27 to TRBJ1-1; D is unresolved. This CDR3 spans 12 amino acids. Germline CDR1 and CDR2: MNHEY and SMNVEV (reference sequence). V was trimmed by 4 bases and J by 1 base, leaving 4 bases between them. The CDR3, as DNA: TGTGCCAGCAGTTCCGGGAACACTGAAGCTTTCTTT. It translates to CASSSGNTEAFF.

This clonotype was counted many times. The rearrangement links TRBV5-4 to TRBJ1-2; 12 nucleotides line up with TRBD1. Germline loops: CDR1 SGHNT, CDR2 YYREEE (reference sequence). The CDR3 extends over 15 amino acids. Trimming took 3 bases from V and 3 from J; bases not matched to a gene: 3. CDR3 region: CASSSRDRGHYGYTF. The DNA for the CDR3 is TGTGCCAGCAGCTCCCGGGACAGGGGGCACTATGGCTACACCTTC.

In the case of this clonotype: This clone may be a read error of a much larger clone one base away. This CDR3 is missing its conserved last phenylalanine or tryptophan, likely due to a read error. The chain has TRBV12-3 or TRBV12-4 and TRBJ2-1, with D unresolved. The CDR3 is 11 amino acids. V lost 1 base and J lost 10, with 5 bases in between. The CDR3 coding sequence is TGTGCCAGCAGTTTAGGGGCAGAGCAGTTCATC. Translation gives CASSLGAEQFI.

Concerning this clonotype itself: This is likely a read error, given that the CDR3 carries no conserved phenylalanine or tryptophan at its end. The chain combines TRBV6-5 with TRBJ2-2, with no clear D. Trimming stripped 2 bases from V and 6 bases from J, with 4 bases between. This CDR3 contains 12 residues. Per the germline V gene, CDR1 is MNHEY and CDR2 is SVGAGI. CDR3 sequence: CASSYTSGELFH. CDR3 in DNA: TGTGCCAGCAGTTACACCTCCGGGGAGCTGTTTCAT.

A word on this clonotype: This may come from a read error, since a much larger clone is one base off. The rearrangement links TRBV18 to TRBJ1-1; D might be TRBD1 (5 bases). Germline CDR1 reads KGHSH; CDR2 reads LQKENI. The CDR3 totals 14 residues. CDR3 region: CASSPRQMNTKAFF. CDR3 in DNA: TGTGCCAGCTCACCGAGACAGATGAACACTAAAGCTTTCTTT.

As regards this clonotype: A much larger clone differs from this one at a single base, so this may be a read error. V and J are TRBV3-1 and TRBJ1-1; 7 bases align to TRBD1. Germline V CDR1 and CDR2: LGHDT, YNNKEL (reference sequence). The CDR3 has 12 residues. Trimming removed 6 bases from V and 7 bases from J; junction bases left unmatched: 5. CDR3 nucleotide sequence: TGTGCCAGCAGACAAAACAGGGGTGAAGCTTTCTTT. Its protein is CASRQNRGEAFF.

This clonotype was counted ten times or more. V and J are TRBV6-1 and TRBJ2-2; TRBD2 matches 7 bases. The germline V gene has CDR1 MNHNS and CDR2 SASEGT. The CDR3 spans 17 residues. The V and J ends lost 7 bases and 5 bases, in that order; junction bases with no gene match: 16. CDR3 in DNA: TGTGCCAGCATCCTTCCACCTAGACTAGCCCAGACCGGGGAGCTGTTTTTT. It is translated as CASILPPRLAQTGELFF.

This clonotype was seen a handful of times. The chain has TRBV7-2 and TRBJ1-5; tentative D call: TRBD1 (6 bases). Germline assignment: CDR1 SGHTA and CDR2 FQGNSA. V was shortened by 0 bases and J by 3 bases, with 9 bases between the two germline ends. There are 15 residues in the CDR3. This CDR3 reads CASSLAPGDNQPQHF. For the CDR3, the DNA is TGTGCCAGCAGCTTAGCGCCAGGGGACAATCAGCCCCAGCATTTT. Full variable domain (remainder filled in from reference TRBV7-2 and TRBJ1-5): GAGVSQSPSNKVTEKGKDVELRCDPISGHTALYWYRQSLGQGLEFLIYFQGNSAPDKSGLPSDRFSAERTGGSVSTLTIQRTQQEDSAVYLCASSLAPGDNQPQHFGDGTRLSIL.

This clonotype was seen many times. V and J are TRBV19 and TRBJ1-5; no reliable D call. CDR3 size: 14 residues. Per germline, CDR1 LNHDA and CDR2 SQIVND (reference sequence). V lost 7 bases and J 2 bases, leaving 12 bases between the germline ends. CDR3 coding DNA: TGTGCCAGTAAAGTCCAAGCAGGCAATCAGCCCCAGCATTTT. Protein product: CASKVQAGNQPQHF.

Written as DNA, the CDR3 is TGTGCCAGCAGCCAAAACATTCTCACCGGGGAGCTGTTTTTT. Amino acids: CASSQNILTGELFF. This chain uses TRBV14 with TRBJ2-2; no clear D. The germline CDR1 and CDR2 sequences are SGHDN and FVKESK. Trimming shortened V by 2 bases and J by 4 bases, and 8 bases separated the two germline ends. The CDR3 has 14 amino acids.